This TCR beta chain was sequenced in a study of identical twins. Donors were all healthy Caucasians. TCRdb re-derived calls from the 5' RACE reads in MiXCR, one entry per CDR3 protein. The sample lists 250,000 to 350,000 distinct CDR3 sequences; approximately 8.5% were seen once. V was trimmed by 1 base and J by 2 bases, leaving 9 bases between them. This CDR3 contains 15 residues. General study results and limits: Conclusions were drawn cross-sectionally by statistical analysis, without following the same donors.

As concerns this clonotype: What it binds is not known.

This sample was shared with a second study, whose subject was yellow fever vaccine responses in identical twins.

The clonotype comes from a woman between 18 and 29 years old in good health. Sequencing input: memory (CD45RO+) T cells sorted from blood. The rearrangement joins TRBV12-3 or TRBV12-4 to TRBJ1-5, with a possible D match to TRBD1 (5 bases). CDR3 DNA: TGTGCCAGCAGTTTAGAGGCAGGGCGCAATCAGCCCCAGCATTTT. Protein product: CASSLEAGRNQPQHF.